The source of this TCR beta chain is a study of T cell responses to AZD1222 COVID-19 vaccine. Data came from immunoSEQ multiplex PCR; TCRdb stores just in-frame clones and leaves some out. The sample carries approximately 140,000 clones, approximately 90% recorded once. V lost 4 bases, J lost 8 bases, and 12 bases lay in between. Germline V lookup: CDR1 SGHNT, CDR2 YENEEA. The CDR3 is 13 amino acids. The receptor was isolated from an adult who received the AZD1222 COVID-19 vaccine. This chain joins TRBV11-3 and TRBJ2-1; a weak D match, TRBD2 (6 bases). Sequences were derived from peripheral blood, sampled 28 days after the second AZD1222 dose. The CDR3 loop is CASSSVTGDEQFF. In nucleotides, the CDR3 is TGTGCCAGCAGCTCCGTGACGGGGGATGAGCAGTTCTTC.